One and the same sample provided the 18 T cell receptor beta chains below, sequenced in a study of beta chain features in type 1 diabetes. The investigators reverse transcribed all of the isolated RNA, so they sequenced expressed TCRB transcripts. Produced via immunoSEQ multiplex PCR; TCRdb's table is partial and in-frame only. The sample has fewer than 150,000 clones; about 7.1% are singletons. The sample was central memory CD4+ T cells from blood. The receptors shown here come from a woman aged 25 to 39 in good health.

This rearrangement joins TRBV7-2 to TRBJ2-5; 8 nucleotides match TRBD2. Judging by the DNA end, TRBJ2-7 fits better; the J call may be wrong. The length of the CDR3 is 14 residues. Germline lookup yields CDR1 SGHTA and CDR2 FQGNSA. Here the CDR3 DNA reads TGTGCCAGCAGCTCGACTAGCGTCTCCTACGAGCAGTACTTC. Translated, it gives CASSSTSVSYEQYF.

This clone was seen ten or more times. The chain links TRBV29-1 to TRBJ2-7; possibly TRBD1 for D (6 bases). The CDR3 is made up of 15 amino acids. Germline-derived CDR1 and CDR2 are SQVTM and ANQGSEA. V was pared by 5 bases and J by 7 bases, with 24 bases between. DNA of the CDR3: TGCAGCGTTAAACAGGGAGCAATAGGAGGCGGAGAGCAGTACTTC. The encoded protein is CSVKQGAIGGGEQYF.

This clone occurred a few times. The genes are TRBV4-3 and TRBJ2-1; a possible D gene is TRBD2 (5 bases). V was trimmed by 3 bases and J by 8 bases, leaving 26 bases between them. There are 18 residues in the CDR3. CDR1 and CDR2 (germline): LGHNA, YSLEER. The CDR3 region has the DNA TGCGCCAGCAGCCAGAGAGGCTTGGCGGGCTCAGGAGACGATGAGCAGTTCTTC. Protein sequence: CASSQRGLAGSGDDEQFF.

This clone was counted only a few times. The chain couples TRBV4-3 to TRBJ2-3; D is ambiguous. Trimming cost V 0 bases and J 1 base, with 8 bases left between them. Germline V gene sequence: CDR1 LGHNA, CDR2 YSLEER. The CDR3 sequence is 15 residues long. The CDR3 loop is CASSQDPARTDTQYF. In DNA, the CDR3 is TGCGCCAGCAGCCAAGACCCAGCGCGCACAGATACGCAGTATTTT.

There are a few counts of this clone. The V call is TRBV2, the J call TRBJ2-5; D is possibly TRBD1 (6 bases). CDR3 size: 15 residues. Trimming removed 5 bases from V and 5 bases from J, with 18 bases in between. Germline values: CDR1 SNHLY, CDR2 FYNNEI. CDR3 sequence: CASSSSRQAKETQYF. CDR3 DNA: TGTGCCAGCAGTTCAAGCCGACAGGCAAAGGAGACCCAGTACTTC.

This clone was found a few times. This chain links TRBV19 with TRBJ2-1; 7 bases map to TRBD1. The CDR3 length is 15 residues. From germline, CDR1 is LNHDA and CDR2 SQIVND (reference sequence). The V and J ends lost 7 bases and 6 bases, in that order; junction bases with no gene match: 12. The CDR3 DNA follows: TGTGCCAGTAACCCCGTCGGGACAGATTCCAATGAGCAGTTCTTC. Protein: CASNPVGTDSNEQFF.

This clone was seen only a few times. The sample has other DNA sequences that encode this CDR3 too. J is TRBJ2-5 and V is TRBV5-1; 12 nucleotides match TRBD2. The CDR3 covers 14 residues. V lost 9 bases to trimming and J lost 4 bases; unmatched junction nucleotides: 7. Germline loops: CDR1 SGHRS, CDR2 YFSETQ. CDR3 protein: CATSSGRARETQYF. The CDR3 nucleotides read TGCGCCACCTCTAGCGGGAGGGCCCGAGAGACCCAGTACTTC. Drawing the rest from reference TRBV5-1 and TRBJ2-5, the complete variable domain is KAGVTQTPRYLIKTRGQQVTLSCSPISGHRSVSWYQQTPGQGLQFLFEYFSETQRNKGNFPGRFSGRQFSNSRSEMNVSTLELGDSALYLCATSSGRARETQYFGPGTRLLVL.

This chain links TRBV7-3 with TRBJ2-2; TRBD2 matches 7 bases. Trimming took 8 bases from V and 0 from J; bases not matched to a gene: 3. The CDR3 contains 14 residues. Germline lookup yields CDR1 SGHTA and CDR2 FQGTGA. CDR3 bases: TGTGCCAGCGGGGGGGGACCGAACACCGGGGAGCTGTTTTTT. Amino acids: CASGGGPNTGELFF.

This clone was detected many times. DNA for the CDR3: TGCGCCAGCAGCTCGAGAGGACAGCGAACCTACGAGCAGTACTTC. It encodes CASSSRGQRTYEQYF. This chain links TRBV5-1 with TRBJ2-7, with a possible D match to TRBD1 (6 bases). The length of the CDR3 is 15 residues. Trimming removed 3 bases at V and 2 bases at J, with 15 bases between. From germline, CDR1 is SGHRS and CDR2 YFSETQ.

The J gene is TRBJ2-7, the V gene TRBV11-2; D is perhaps TRBD2 (6 bases). CDR3 length: 14 residues. CDR1 and CDR2 (germline): SGHAT, FQNNGV. V lost 5 bases and J 0 bases, leaving 11 bases between the germline ends. The CDR3 sequence: CASSISGLSYEQYF. In nucleotides, the CDR3 is TGTGCCAGCAGCATTAGCGGACTCTCCTACGAGCAGTACTTC. Using reference TRBV11-2 and TRBJ2-7 for the parts outside the CDR3, the full variable domain is EAGVAQSPRYKIIEKRQSVAFWCNPISGHATLYWYQQILGQGPKLLIQFQNNGVVDDSQLPKDRFSAERLKGVDSTLKIQPAKLEDSAVYLCASSISGLSYEQYFGPGTRLTVT.

The chain is built from TRBV5-4 and TRBJ2-7, with a possible D match to TRBD2 (5 bases). V was pared by 2 bases and J by 6 bases, with 12 bases between. Germline V gives CDR1 SGHNT, CDR2 YYREEE (reference sequence). The CDR3 extends over 13 amino acids. Here the CDR3 reads CASSFPGGSEQYF. The CDR3 DNA is TGTGCCAGCAGCTTCCCAGGCGGGTCCGAGCAGTACTTC. Together with reference TRBV5-4 and TRBJ2-7, the CDR3 gives the full variable domain: ETGVTQSPTHLIKTRGQQVTLRCSSQSGHNTVSWYQQALGQGPQFIFQYYREEENGRGNFPPRFSGLQFPNYSSELNVNALELDDSALYLCASSFPGGSEQYFGPGTRLTVT.

The genes are TRBV7-2 and TRBJ2-5; a possible D gene is TRBD2 (5 bases). The length of the CDR3 is 13 residues. Germline V CDR1 and CDR2: SGHTA, FQGNSA. The V gene lost 4 bases and the J gene lost 4 bases, with 10 bases spanning the gap. The chain's CDR3 is CASSSGRVETQYF. Written as DNA, the CDR3 is TGTGCCAGCAGCTCCGGGCGGGTAGAGACCCAGTACTTC.

The genes are TRBV7-2 and TRBJ2-2; 7 nucleotides line up with TRBD1. Trimming took 1 base from V and 6 from J; bases not matched to a gene: 5. The CDR3 totals 15 residues. Germline values: CDR1 SGHTA, CDR2 FQGNSA. The CDR3 here is CASSLEQGQSGELFF. The CDR3 DNA is TGTGCCAGCAGCTTAGAACAGGGGCAATCCGGGGAGCTGTTTTTT.

This clone was picked up a small number of times. The chain recombines TRBV11-2 with TRBJ2-3; 10 bases align to TRBD2. With V trimmed by 4 bases and J by 4 bases, 2 bases remained unmatched. The CDR3 extends over 14 amino acids. Germline CDR1 reads SGHAT; CDR2 reads FQNNGV. The CDR3 protein is CASSSAGGADTQYF. The CDR3 bases are TGTGCCAGCAGCTCAGCGGGAGGGGCAGATACGCAGTATTTT.

There are many counts of this clone. The V gene is TRBV27, the J gene TRBJ2-7; 10 positions agree with TRBD2. Per the germline V gene, CDR1 is MNHEY and CDR2 is SMNVEV (reference sequence). This CDR3 has 13 residues. The trim removed 10 bases at V and 4 bases at J, leaving 7 bases unmatched. CDR3: CATHQAGGYEQYF. CDR3 sequence (DNA): TGTGCCACCCACCAAGCGGGAGGGTACGAGCAGTACTTC.

The J gene is TRBJ1-1, the V gene TRBV21-1; TRBD1, as called in the table, went unchecked against the DNA. TRBV21-1 is classified as a pseudogene. CDR3 size: 15 residues. CDR3 nucleotides: TGTGCCAGCAGCAGCTACAGAGATATGAACACTGAAGCTTTCTTT. Translated: CASSSYRDMNTEAFF.

This clone was counted a few times. The chain is built from TRBV7-9 and TRBJ1-2, with D possibly matching TRBD1 (5 bases). CDR1 is SEHNR, CDR2 FQNEAQ, per germline (reference sequence). This CDR3 has 14 residues. The V and J ends lost 1 base and 4 bases respectively, with 10 bases between them. The CDR3 reads CASSLEGRVYGYTF. CDR3 bases: TGTGCCAGCAGCTTAGAGGGCAGGGTCTATGGCTACACCTTC.

The chain uses TRBV28 and TRBJ2-1; TRBD1 might be the D (6 bases). Trimming cost V 5 bases and J 7 bases, with 12 bases left between them. The CDR3 is 13 amino acids. Germline-derived CDR1 and CDR2 are MDHEN and SYDVKM. Written as DNA, the CDR3 is TGTGCCAGCAGTGGACAGCCCACTAATGAGCAGTTCTTC. Its protein product is CASSGQPTNEQFF.